This T cell receptor (beta chain) was captured by sequencing in a study of cytomegalovirus exposure and HLA in healthy donors. As to this clone: Its antigen is not known.

Trimming took 0 bases from V and 8 from J, leaving 10 bases between them. The CDR3 has 14 residues. Germline V gene data show CDR1 as MNHEY and CDR2 as SVGAGI. 60 Vbeta and 13 Jbeta primers were used in PCR. Repertoires were generated with immunoSEQ multiplex PCR, while TCRdb's copy carries only in-frame clones and drops some. The data contain about 190,000 clones, about 87% of them seen just once; the ten biggest clones take up 1.3%. Study-level results: Cytomegalovirus-associated status was assigned to about 180 TCR beta chains. Trimming of TCR beta V- and J-genes showed a link, identified in a later analysis, to a missense DCLRE1C variant. Most TCR sequences were rare, but some public TCRs occurred in many donors. A previous analysis found most TCR beta V segments productive roughly 90% or roughly 30% of the time.

The clonotype was recovered from a young man in good health and CMV-seronegative. The specimen sequenced was PBMCs. The J gene is TRBJ1-4, the V gene TRBV6-5; D is possibly TRBD1 (5 bases). CDR3 nucleotide sequence: TGTGCCAGCAGTTACTCGGGGCAGGCGGAAAAACTGTTTTTT. Protein product: CASSYSGQAEKLFF.